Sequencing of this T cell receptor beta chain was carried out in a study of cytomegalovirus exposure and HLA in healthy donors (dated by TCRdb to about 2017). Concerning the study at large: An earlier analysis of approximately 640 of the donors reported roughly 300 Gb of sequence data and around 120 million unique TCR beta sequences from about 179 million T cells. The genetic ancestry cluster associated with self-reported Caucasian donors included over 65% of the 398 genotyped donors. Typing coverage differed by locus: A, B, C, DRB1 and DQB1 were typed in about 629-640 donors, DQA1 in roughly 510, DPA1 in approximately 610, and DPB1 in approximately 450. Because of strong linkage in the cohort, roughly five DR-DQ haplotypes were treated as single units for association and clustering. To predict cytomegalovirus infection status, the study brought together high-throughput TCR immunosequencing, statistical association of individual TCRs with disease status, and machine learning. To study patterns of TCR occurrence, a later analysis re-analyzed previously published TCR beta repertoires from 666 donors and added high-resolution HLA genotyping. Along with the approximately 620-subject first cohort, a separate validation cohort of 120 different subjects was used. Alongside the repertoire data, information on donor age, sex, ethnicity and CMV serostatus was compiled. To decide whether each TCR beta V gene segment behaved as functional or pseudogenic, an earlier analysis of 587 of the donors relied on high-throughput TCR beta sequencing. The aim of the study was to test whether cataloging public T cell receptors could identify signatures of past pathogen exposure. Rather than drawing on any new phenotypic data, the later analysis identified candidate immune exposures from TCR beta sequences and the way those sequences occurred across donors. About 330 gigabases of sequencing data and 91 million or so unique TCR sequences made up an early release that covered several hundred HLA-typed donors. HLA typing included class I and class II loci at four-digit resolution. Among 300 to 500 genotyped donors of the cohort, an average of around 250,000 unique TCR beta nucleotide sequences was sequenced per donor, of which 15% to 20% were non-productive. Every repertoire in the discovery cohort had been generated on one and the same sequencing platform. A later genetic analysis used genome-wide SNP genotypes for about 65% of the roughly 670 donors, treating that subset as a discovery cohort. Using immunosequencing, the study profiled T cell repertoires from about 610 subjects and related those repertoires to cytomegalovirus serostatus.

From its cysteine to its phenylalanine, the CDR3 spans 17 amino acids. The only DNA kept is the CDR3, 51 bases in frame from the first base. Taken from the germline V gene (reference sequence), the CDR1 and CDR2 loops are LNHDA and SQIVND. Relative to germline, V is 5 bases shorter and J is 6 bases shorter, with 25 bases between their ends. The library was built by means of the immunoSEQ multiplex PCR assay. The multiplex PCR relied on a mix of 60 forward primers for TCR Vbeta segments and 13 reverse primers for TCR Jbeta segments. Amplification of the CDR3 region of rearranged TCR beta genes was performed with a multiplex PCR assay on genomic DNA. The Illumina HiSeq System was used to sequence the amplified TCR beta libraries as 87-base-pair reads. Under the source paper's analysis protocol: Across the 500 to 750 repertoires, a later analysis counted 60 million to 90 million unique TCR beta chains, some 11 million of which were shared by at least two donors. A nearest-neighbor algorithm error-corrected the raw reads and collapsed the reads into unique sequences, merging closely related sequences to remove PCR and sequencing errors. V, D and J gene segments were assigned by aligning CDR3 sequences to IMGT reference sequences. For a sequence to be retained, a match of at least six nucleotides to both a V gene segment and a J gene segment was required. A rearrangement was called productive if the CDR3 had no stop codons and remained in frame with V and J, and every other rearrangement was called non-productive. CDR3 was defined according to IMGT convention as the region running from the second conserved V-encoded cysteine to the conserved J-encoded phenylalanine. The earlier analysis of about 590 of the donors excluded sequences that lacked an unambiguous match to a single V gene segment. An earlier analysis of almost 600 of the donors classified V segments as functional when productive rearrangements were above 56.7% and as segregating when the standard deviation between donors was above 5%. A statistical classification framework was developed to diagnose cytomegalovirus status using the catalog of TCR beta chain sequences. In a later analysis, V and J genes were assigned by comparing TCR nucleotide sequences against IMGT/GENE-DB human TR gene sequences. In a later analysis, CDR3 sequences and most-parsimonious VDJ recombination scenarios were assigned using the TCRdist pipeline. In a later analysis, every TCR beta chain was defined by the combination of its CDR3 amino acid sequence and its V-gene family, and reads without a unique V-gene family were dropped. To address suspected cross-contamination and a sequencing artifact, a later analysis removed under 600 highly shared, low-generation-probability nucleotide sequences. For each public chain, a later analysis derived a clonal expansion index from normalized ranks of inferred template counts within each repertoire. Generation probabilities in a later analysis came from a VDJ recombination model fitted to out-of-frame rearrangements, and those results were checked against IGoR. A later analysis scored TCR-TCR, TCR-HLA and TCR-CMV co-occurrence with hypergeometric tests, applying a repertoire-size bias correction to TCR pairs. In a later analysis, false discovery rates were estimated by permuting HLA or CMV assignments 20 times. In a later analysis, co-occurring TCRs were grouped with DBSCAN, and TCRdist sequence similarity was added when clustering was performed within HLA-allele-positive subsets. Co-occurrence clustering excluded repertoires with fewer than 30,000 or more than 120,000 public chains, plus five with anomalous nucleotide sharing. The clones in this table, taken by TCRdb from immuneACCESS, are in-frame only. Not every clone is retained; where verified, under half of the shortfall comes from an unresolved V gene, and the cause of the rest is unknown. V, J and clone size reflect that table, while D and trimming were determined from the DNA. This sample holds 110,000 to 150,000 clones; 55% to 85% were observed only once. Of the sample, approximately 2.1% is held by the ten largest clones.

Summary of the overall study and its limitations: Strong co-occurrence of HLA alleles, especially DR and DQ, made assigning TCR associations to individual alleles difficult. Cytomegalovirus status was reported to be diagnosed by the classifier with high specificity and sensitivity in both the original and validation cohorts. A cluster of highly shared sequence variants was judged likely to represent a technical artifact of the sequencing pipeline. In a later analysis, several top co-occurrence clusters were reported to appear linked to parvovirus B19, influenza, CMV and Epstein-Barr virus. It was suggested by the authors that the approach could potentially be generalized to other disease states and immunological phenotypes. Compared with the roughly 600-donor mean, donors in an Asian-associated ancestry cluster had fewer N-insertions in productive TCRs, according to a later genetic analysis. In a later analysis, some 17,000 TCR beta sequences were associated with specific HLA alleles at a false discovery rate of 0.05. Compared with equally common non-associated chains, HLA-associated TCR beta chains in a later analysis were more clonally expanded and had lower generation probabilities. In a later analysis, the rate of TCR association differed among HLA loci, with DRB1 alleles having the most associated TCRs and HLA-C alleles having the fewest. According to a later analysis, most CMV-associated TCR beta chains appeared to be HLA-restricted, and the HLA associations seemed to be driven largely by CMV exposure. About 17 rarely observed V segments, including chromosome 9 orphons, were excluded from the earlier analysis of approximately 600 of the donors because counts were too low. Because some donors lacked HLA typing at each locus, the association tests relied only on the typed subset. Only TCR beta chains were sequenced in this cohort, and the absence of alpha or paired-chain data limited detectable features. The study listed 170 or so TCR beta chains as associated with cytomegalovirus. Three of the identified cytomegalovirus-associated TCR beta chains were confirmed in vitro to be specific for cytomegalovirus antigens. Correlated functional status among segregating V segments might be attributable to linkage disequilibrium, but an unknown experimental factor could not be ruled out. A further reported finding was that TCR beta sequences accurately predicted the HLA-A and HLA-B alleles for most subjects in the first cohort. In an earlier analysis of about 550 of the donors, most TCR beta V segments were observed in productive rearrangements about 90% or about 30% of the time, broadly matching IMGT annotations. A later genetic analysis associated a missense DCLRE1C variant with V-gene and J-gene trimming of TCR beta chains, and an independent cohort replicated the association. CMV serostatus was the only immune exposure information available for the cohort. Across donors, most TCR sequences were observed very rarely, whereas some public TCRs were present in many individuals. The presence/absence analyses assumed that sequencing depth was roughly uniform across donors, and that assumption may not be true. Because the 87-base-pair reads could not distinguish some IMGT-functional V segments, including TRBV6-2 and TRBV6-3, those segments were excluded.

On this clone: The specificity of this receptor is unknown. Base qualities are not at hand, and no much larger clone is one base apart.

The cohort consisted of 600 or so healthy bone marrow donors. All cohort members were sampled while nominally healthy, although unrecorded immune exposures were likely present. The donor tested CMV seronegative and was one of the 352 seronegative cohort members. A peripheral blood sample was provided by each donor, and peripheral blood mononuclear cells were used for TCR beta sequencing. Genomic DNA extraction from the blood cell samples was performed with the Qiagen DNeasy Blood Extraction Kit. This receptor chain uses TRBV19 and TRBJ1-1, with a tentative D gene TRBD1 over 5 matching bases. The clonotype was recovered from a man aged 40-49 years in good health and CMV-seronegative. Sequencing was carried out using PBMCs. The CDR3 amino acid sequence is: CASSPPGLKVVDAEAFF. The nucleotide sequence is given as TGTGCCAGTAGTCCTCCGGGACTCAAAGTAGTTGACGCTGAAGCTTTCTTT. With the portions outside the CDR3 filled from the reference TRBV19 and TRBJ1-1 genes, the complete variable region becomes DGGITQSPKYLFRKEGQNVTLSCEQNLNHDAMYWYRQDPGQGLRLIYYSQIVNDFQKGDIAEGYSVSREKKESFPLTVTSAQKNPTAFYLCASSPPGLKVVDAEAFFGQGTRLTVV.